These 9 T cell receptor beta chains were all obtained from the same sample, sequenced in a study of radiation and T cells in renal cell carcinoma. Profiled with immunoSEQ multiplex PCR; TCRdb holds only in-frame clones, not every one. Of 65,000 to 80,000 clones detected, approximately 83% appear once; the ten largest clones hold around 21%. The time point: blood 2 weeks post-SBRT. The treatment here: 15 Gy SBRT to primary tumor, nephrectomy 4 weeks later. The source material was blood, sampled from a patient whose treatment included radiotherapy and nephrectomy. The receptors derive from a woman between 45 and 65 years old with renal cell carcinoma.

The chain has TRBV9 and TRBJ2-1; 7 bases are shared with TRBD1. The CDR3 spans 16 residues. J was trimmed by 9 bases and V by 4 bases; bases with no gene match: 16. Germline V CDR1 and CDR2: SGDLS, YYNGEE. The CDR3, as DNA: TGTGCCAGCAGCTCCCATGGAGGACAGGATCCTTCTGAGCAGTTCTTC. Translating it yields CASSSHGGQDPSEQFF.

This chain links TRBV10-1 with TRBJ2-7, with no clear D. The CDR3 is made up of 14 amino acids. V lost 4 bases and J lost 2, with 12 bases in between. Per the germline V gene, CDR1 is WNHNN and CDR2 is SYGVQD (reference sequence). The CDR3 DNA reads as TGCGCCAGCAGTGGGGCGACATTCACCTACGAGCAGTACTTC. Translation: CASSGATFTYEQYF.

This chain's CDR3 is CASSRTGIGEQYF. DNA of the CDR3: TGTGCCAGCAGTCGAACAGGGATTGGCGAGCAGTACTTC. V is TRBV11-2 and J is TRBJ2-7; D might be TRBD1 (6 bases). V was shortened by 6 bases and J by 6 bases, with 15 bases between the two germline ends. Germline V gene sequence: CDR1 SGHAT, CDR2 FQNNGV. CDR3 length: 13 residues.

This chain uses TRBV19 with TRBJ2-2, with 11 bases that match TRBD2. Germline V CDR1 and CDR2: LNHDA, SQIVND (reference sequence). Trimming cost V 8 bases and J 3 bases; bases outside gene matches: 5. The CDR3 extends over 15 amino acids. CDR3 in amino acids: CASGRLAGYTGELFF. DNA of the CDR3: TGTGCCAGTGGCAGACTAGCGGGGTACACCGGGGAGCTGTTTTTT.

This chain links TRBV5-1 with TRBJ2-7; D gene uncertain. This CDR3 spans 16 amino acids. CDR1 is SGHRS, CDR2 YFSETQ, per germline. Between the trimmed V and J ends, which lost 1 base and 2 bases, there was a span of 16 bases. The CDR3 here is CASSLWGGSGAYEQYF. CDR3 nucleotide sequence: TGCGCCAGCAGCTTGTGGGGTGGATCAGGAGCCTACGAGCAGTACTTC.

This clone was counted between two and nine times. The chain couples TRBV19 to TRBJ2-2, with D uncertain. The CDR3 is made up of 17 amino acids. Germline lookup yields CDR1 LNHDA and CDR2 SQIVND (reference sequence). Trimming left V 7 bases short and J 7 bases short, with 25 bases between. The CDR3, as DNA: TGTGCCAGTACCCCACGGACCCTGGGATTGGCGGTCGGGGAGCTGTTTTTT. Protein: CASTPRTLGLAVGELFF.

The chain joins TRBV20-1 to TRBJ2-3, with D uncertain. Germline-derived CDR1 and CDR2 are DFQATT and SNEGSKA (reference sequence). Trimming cost V 7 bases and J 2 bases, with 7 bases left between them. The CDR3 consists of 11 residues. The CDR3 is CSGGNTDTQYF. The CDR3 region has the DNA TGCAGTGGAGGAAACACAGATACGCAGTATTTT.

The genes are TRBV5-8 and TRBJ2-7; D may be TRBD1 (5 bases). Trimming removed 3 bases at V and 2 bases at J, with 18 bases between. CDR1 SGHTS and CDR2 YDEGEE come from the germline V gene. The CDR3 consists of 16 residues. The CDR3 is CASSSRQPSSTYEQYF. In DNA form, the CDR3 reads TGTGCCAGCAGCTCTCGACAGCCGTCTTCAACCTACGAGCAGTACTTC.

The chain is built from TRBV10-3 and TRBJ1-5; no reliable D call. The ends were cut back, 2 bases at V and 0 bases at J, with 17 bases in the middle. Germline-derived CDR1 and CDR2 are ENHRY and SYGVKD. This CDR3 spans 18 amino acids. CDR3 region: CAISENPPQAYSNQPQHF. In DNA, the CDR3 is TGTGCCATCAGTGAGAACCCCCCCCAGGCCTATAGCAATCAGCCCCAGCATTTT.